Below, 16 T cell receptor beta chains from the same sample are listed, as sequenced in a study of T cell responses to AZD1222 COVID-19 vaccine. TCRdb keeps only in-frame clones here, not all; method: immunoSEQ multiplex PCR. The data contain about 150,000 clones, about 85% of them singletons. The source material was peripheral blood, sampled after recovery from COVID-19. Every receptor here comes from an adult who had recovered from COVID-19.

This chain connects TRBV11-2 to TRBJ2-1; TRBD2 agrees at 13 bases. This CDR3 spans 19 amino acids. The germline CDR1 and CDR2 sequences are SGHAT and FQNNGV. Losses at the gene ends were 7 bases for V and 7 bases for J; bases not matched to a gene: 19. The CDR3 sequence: CASTPDPRTSGSRWNEQFF. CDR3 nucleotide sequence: TGTGCCAGCACCCCTGACCCCCGGACTAGCGGGAGCAGGTGGAATGAGCAGTTCTTC.

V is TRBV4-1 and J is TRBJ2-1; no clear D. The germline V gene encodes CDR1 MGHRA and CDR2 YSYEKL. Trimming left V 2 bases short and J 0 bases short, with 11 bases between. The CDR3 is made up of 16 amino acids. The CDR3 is CASSQFTDPSYNEQFF. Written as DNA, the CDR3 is TGCGCCAGCAGCCAATTTACGGATCCCTCCTACAATGAGCAGTTCTTC.

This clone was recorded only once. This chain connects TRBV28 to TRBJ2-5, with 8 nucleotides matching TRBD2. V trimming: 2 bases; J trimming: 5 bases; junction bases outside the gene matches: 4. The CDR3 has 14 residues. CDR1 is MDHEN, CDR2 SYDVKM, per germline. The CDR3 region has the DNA TGTGCCAGCAGTTTACCGGGAGGGCCGGAGACCCAGTACTTC. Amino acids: CASSLPGGPETQYF.

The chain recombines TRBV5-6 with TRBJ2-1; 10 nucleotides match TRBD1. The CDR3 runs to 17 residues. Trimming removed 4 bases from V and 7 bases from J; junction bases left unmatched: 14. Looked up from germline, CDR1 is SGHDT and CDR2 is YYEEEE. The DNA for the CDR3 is TGTGCCAGCAGCAACTTGGTCTGGGACAGGGGAAAAAATGAGCAGTTCTTC. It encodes CASSNLVWDRGKNEQFF.

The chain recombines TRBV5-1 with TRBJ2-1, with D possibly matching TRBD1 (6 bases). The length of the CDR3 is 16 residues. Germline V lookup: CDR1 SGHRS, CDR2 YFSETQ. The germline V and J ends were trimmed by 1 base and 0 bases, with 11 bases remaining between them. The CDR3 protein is CASSLTGTSSYNEQFF. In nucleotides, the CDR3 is TGCGCCAGCAGCTTGACAGGGACCAGCTCCTACAATGAGCAGTTCTTC.

CDR3 in DNA: TGTGCCAGCAGTTGGATCGCGGGCGGGGGATTCCAAGAGACCCAGTACTTC. It translates to CASSWIAGGGFQETQYF. J is TRBJ2-5 and V is TRBV6-2 or TRBV6-3; TRBD2 matches at 7 bases. CDR3 size: 17 residues. CDR1 and CDR2 from the germline V gene are MNHEY and SVGEGT. After removal of 4 bases from V and 1 base from J, the junction contained 12 bases not matched to a gene.

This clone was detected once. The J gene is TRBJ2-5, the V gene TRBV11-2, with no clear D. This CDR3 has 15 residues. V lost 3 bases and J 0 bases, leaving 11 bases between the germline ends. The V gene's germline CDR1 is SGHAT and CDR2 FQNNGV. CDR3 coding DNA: TGTGCCAGCAGCTTGGCCTCTTCGTACCAAGAGACCCAGTACTTC. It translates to CASSLASSYQETQYF. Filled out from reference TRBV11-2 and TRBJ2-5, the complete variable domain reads EAGVAQSPRYKIIEKRQSVAFWCNPISGHATLYWYQQILGQGPKLLIQFQNNGVVDDSQLPKDRFSAERLKGVDSTLKIQPAKLEDSAVYLCASSLASSYQETQYFGPGTRLLVL.

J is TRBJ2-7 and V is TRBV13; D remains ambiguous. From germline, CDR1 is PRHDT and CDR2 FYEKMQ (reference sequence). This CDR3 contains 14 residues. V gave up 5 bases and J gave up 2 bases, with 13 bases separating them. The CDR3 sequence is CASSPTRTPYEQYF. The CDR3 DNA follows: TGTGCCAGCAGCCCGACCCGTACTCCCTACGAGCAGTACTTC.

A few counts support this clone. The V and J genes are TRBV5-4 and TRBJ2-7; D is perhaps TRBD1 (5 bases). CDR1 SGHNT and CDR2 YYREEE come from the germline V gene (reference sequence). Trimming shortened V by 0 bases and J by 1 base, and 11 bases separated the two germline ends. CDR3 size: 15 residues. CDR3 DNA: TGTGCCAGCAGCTTGGGGTCAGGGAAATCCTACGAGCAGTACTTC. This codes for CASSLGSGKSYEQYF.

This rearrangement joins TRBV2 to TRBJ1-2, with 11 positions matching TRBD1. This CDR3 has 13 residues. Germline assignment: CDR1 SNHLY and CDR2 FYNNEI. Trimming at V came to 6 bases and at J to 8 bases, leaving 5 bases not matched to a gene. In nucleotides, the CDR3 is TGTGCCAGCAGCGGACAGGGGGCAAGGGGCTACACCTTC. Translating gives CASSGQGARGYTF. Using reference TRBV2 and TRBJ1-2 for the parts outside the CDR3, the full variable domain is EPEVTQTPSHQVTQMGQEVILRCVPISNHLYFYWYRQILGQKVEFLVSFYNNEISEKSEIFDDQFSVERPDGSNFTLKIRSTKLEDSAMYFCASSGQGARGYTFGSGTRLTVV.

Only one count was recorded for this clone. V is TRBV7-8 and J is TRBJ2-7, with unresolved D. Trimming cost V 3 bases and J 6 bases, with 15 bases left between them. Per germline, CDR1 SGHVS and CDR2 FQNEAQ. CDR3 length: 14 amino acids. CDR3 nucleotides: TGTGCCAGCAGCTTGCCGCCTTGGCCGAGCGAGCAGTACTTC. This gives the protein CASSLPPWPSEQYF.

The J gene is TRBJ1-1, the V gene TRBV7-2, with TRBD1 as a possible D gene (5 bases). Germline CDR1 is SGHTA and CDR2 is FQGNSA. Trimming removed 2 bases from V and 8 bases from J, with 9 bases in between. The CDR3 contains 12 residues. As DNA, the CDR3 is TGTGCCAGCAGCTTAAGGGGCGGGGAAGCTTTCTTT. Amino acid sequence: CASSLRGGEAFF.

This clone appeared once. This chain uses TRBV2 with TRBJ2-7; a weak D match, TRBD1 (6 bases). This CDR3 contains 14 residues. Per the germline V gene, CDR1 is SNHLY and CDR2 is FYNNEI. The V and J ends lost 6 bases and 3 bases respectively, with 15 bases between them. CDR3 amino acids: CASRGARVSYEQYF. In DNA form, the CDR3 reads TGTGCCAGCAGGGGGGCCAGGGTTAGCTACGAGCAGTACTTC.

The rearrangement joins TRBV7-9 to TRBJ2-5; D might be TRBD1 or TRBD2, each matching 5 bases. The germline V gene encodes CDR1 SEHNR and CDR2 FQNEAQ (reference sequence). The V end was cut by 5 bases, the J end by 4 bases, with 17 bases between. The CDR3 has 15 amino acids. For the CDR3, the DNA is TGTGCCAGCAGCACGGACGGGGCGGCGGGAGAGACCCAGTACTTC. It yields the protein CASSTDGAAGETQYF.

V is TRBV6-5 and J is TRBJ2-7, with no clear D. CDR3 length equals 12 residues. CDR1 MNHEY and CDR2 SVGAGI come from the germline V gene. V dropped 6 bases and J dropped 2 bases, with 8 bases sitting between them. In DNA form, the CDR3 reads TGTGCCAGCAGGGACGGAGCCTACGAGCAGTACTTC. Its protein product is CASRDGAYEQYF.

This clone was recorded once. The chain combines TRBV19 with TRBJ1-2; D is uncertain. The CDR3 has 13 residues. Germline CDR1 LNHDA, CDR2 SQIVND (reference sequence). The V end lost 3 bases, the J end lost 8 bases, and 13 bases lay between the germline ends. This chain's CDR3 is CASSILSGGGYTF. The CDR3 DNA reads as TGTGCCAGTAGTATTTTATCTGGAGGCGGCTACACCTTC.